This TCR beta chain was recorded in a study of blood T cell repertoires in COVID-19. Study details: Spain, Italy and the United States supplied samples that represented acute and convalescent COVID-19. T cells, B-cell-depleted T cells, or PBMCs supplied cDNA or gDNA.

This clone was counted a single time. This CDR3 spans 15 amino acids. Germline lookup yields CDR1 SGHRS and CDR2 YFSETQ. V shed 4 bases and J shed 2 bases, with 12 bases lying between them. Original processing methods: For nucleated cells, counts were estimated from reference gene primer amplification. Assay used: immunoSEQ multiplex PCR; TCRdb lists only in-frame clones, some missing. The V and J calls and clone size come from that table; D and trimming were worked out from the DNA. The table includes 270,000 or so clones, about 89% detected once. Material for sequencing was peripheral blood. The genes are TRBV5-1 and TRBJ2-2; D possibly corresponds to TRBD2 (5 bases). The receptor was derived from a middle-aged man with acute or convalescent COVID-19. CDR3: CASSVGGINTGELFF. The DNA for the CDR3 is TGCGCCAGCAGCGTTGGAGGTATAAACACCGGGGAGCTGTTTTTT.